The rows below give T cell receptor beta chains drawn from one sample of a study of T cells in Graves' hyperthyroidism and ophthalmopathy. TCRdb redid the calling of the multiplex PCR reads with MiXCR, one entry per CDR3 protein. This table holds about 360,000 distinct CDR3 sequences, less than 15% found once. Sequencing was carried out using blood. These receptors were collected from a woman aged 18 to 35 with Graves' hyperthyroidism. Each CDR3 is given without its conserved first and last residue. Fields, in order: J gene, V gene, D gene, CDR3 protein. The D gene is left open where the match is weak.

TRBJ1-6,TRBV7-2,NA,ASSLVLSVWGDNSPLH
TRBJ2-3,TRBV6-2/TRBV6-3,TRBD2,ASSYGLAGATQY
TRBJ2-1,TRBV4-3,NA,ASSQDRADEQF
TRBJ1-1,TRBV20-1,NA,SARRARNTEAF
TRBJ2-5,TRBV7-9,NA,ASSLAGIEETQY
TRBJ2-7,TRBV7-2,TRBD2,ASSWGRTSGVSFYEQY
TRBJ2-5,TRBV28,TRBD2,ASSSRTSPKY
TRBJ2-3,TRBV24-1,NA,ATSERGLVFGTDTQY
TRBJ1-3,TRBV18,NA,ASSPLQWGDSGNTIY
TRBJ2-7,TRBV4-1,NA,ASSHPRLGAAYEQY
TRBJ1-1,TRBV13,TRBD1,ASSVGGTGMNTEAF
TRBJ2-3,TRBV6-5,TRBD2,ASSYSSGGGRTDTQY
TRBJ2-3,TRBV6-1,TRBD1,ASSFGLVPNRGHTDTQY
TRBJ2-7,TRBV30,NA,AWSAGLSYEQY
TRBJ2-7,TRBV10-3,TRBD1,AIRPGTGLSYEQY
TRBJ2-7,TRBV4-1,TRBD1,ASSPQPGGTYEQY
TRBJ1-3,TRBV6-6,NA,ASSYPGDITD
TRBJ2-7,TRBV20-1,NA,SALHSREPVLRGQY
TRBJ1-1,TRBV3-1,TRBD1,ASSQDAGGDTEAF
TRBJ1-1,TRBV3-1,NA,ASSQDLDTEAF
TRBJ1-1,TRBV6-1,TRBD1,ASSIYLGQSEAF
TRBJ2-5,TRBV7-2,NA,ASSEGAGRETQY
TRBJ1-2,TRBV12-3/TRBV12-4,NA,ASSTGHGYT
TRBJ2-6,TRBV18,NA,ASSPLPGESDSGANVLT
TRBJ2-1,TRBV3-1,TRBD2,ASSQLPSGSSPEQF
TRBJ2-6,TRBV7-9,NA,ASSSGLPDLT
TRBJ2-7,TRBV2,NA,ASGTAYSYEQY
TRBJ2-3,TRBV12-3/TRBV12-4,NA,ASSGRAADTQY
TRBJ2-5,TRBV28,TRBD2,ASSSLAGGIETQY
TRBJ1-5,TRBV7-2,NA,ASSRQYHSNQPQH
TRBJ1-4,TRBV2,NA,ASRGGNEKLF
TRBJ2-3,TRBV13,TRBD1,ASSSYRDRGREDTQY
TRBJ2-7,TRBV30,NA,AWSDGHEQY
TRBJ1-4,TRBV24-1,NA,ATSDPGTSEKLF
TRBJ1-1,TRBV6-2/TRBV6-3,NA,ASRTYRDTIYTEAF
TRBJ1-5,TRBV6-1,TRBD1,ASRKETGGVGQPQH
TRBJ2-3,TRBV18,NA,ASSPVLTDTQY
TRBJ1-2,TRBV9,NA,ASRGDGWGTGYT
TRBJ1-5,TRBV20-1,NA,SARDGQGGQPQH
TRBJ1-6,TRBV20-1,NA,SATDASSYNSPLH
TRBJ1-4,TRBV7-8,NA,ASSYAGAGEKLF
TRBJ1-2,TRBV12-3/TRBV12-4,TRBD1,ASSSGQGAGVYGYT
TRBJ2-3,TRBV6-1,NA,ASKGGREITDTQY
TRBJ1-6,TRBV2,NA,ASSDAPDKYNSPLH
TRBJ2-1,TRBV6-1,NA,ASSRTARWGHNEQF
TRBJ2-7,TRBV7-9,NA,ASSLEGGGSYEQY
TRBJ1-2,TRBV6-1,TRBD1,ASSPRTGGGYGYT
TRBJ2-1,TRBV5-1,TRBD1,ASSLGPWTGENEQF
TRBJ2-1,TRBV25-1,TRBD2,ASSEPSPGLADEQF
TRBJ2-5,TRBV7-2,NA,ASSLGGVLQETQY
TRBJ1-2,TRBV12-3/TRBV12-4,TRBD1,ASGGLSRGQRGYT
TRBJ2-7,TRBV19,TRBD2,ASSPRTSGGVQTYEQY
TRBJ1-6,TRBV7-3,NA,ASSLSGSGSPLH